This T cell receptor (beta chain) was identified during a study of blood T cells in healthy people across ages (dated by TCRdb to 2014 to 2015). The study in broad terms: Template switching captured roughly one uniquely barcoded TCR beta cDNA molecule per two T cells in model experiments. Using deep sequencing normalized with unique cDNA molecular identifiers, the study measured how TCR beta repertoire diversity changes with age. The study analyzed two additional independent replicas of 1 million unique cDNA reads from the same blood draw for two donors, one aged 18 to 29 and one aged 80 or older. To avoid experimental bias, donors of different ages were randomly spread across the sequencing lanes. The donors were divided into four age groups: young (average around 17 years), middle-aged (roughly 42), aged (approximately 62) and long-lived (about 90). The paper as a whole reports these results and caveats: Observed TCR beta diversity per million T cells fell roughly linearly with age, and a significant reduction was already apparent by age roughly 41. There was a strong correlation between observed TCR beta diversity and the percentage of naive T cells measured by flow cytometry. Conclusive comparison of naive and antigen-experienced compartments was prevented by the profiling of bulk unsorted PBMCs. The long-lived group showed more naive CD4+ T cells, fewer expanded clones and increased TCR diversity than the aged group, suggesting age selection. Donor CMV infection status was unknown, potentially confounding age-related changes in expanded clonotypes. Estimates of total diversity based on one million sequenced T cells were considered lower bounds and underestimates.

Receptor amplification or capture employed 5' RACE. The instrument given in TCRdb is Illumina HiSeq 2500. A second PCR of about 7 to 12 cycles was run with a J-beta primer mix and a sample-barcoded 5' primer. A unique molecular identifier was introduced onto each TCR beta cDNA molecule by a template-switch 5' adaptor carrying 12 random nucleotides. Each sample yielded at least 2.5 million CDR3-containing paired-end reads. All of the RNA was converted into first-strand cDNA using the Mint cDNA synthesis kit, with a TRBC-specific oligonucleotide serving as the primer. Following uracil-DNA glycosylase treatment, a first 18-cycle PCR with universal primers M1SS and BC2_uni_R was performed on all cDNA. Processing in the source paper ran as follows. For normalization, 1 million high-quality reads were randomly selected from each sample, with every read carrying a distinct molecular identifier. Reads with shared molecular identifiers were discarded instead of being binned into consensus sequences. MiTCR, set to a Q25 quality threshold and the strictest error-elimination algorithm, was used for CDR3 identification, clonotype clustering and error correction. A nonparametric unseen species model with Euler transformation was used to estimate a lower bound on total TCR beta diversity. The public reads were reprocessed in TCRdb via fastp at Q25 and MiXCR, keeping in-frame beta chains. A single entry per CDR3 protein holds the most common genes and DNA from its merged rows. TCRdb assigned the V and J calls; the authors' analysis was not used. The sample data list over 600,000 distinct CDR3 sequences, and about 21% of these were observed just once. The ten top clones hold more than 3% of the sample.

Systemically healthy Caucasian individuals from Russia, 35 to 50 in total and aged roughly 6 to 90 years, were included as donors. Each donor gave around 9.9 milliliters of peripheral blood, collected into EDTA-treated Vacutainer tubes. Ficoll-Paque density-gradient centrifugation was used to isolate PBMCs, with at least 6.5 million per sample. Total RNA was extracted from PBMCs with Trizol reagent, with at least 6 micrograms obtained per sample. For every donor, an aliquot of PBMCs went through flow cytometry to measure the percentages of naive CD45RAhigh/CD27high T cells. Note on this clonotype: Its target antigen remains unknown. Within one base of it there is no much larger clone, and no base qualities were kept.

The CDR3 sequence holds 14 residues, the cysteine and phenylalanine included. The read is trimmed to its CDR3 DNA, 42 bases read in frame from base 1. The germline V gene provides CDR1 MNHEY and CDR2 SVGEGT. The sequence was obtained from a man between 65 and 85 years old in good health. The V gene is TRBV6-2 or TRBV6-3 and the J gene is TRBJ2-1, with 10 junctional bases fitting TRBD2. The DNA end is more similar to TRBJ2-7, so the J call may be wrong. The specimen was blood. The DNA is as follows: TGTGCCAGCAAATCTAGCGGGAGTGCCTACGAGCAGTACTTC. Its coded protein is CASKSSGSAYEQYF.